The present T cell receptor (beta chain) was sequenced within a study of blood T cells in healthy people across ages. Overall study results and limits: Those diversity estimates obtained from one million T cells were thought to be underestimates.

Germline CDR1 reads MGHRA; CDR2 reads YSYEKL. J lost 7 bases, V lost 5 bases, and 4 bases had no gene match. The CDR3 consists of 14 residues. Every donor contributed roughly 10 milliliters of peripheral blood by blood draw. Then a second PCR, running roughly 7 to 11 cycles, was carried out with a sample-barcoded 5' primer and a J-beta primer mix. Sequencing recovered at least 2.5 million CDR3-containing paired-end reads from each sample. TCRdb re-called the 5' RACE reads through MiXCR, storing one row per CDR3 protein. This table has roughly 640,000 distinct CDR3 sequences, about 30% appearing once. About this clonotype itself: Antigen: not known.

The clonotype comes from a woman aged 80 or over in good health. V is TRBV4-1 and J is TRBJ1-4, with 10 positions matching TRBD1. Sample: blood. CDR3 nucleotides: TGCGCCAGCAGCAGGACAGGGGGGAGTGAAAAACTGTTTTTT. Its protein product is CASSRTGGSEKLFF.